This T cell receptor beta chain was recorded in a study of cytomegalovirus exposure and HLA in healthy donors. The study, taken as a whole, reports: Later analysis identified some 16,000 TCR beta sequences associated with HLA alleles, using a false discovery rate threshold of 0.05. Using the classifier, cytomegalovirus status was reportedly diagnosed with high specificity and sensitivity. It was 164 TCR beta chains that were listed as cytomegalovirus-associated. Further analysis was carried out later, and it showed several of the most significant clusters appearing linked to common viral pathogens.

This clone was found a few times. Its specificity is unknown. With 60 Vbeta and 13 Jbeta primers, the PCR was carried out. Assay used: immunoSEQ multiplex PCR; TCRdb lists only in-frame clones, some missing. This sample yields roughly 120,000 clones, of which about four fifths are seen a single time; 7.5% to 9% belongs to the top ten. Sequenced: PBMCs. The TCR sequence derives from a female donor in good health and CMV-seropositive.

CDR3 region: CASSNHGGSYEQYF. CDR3 sequence (DNA): TGTGCCAGCAGCAACCACGGGGGGTCCTACGAGCAGTACTTC. V usage is TRBV7-2 and J usage is TRBJ2-7, with TRBD2 matching over 7 bases. Germline trimming cut 5 bases from V and 1 base from J; bases unmatched to any gene: 5. CDR1 and CDR2 (germline): SGHTA, FQGNSA. There are 14 residues in the CDR3.